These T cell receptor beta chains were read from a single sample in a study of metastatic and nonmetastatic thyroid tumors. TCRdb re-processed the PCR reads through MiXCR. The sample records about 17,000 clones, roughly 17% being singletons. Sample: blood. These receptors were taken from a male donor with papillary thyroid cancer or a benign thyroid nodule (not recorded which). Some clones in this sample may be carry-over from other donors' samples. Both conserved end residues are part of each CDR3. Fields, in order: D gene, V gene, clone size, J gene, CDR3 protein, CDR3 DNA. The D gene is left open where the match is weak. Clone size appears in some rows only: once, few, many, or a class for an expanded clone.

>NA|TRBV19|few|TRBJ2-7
CASSTRDGSYEQYF
TGTGCCAGTAGTACCCGGGACGGCTCCTACGAGCAGTACTTC
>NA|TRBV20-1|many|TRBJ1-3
CSASRGGDTIYF
TGCAGTGCTAGTCGTGGGGGGGACACCATATATTTT
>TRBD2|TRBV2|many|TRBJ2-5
CASSPGGETQYF
TGTGCCAGCAGTCCGGGAGGGGAGACCCAGTACTTC
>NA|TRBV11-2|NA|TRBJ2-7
CASSFVPYEQYF
TGTGCCAGCAGCTTCGTCCCCTACGAGCAGTACTTC
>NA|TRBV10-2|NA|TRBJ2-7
CASPPRGLSGEQYF
TGCGCCAGCCCCCCCCGGGGGCTCTCGGGGGAGCAGTACTTC
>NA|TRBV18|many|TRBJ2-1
CASSPGTIQQFF
TGTGCCAGCTCACCGGGGACAATCCAGCAGTTCTTC
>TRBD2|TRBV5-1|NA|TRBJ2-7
CASSLGATSGTTYEQYF
TGCGCCAGCAGCTTGGGAGCGACTAGCGGGACGACCTACGAGCAGTACTTC
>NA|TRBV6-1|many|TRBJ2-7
CASIDTEQYF
TGTGCCAGCATCGATACGGAGCAGTACTTC
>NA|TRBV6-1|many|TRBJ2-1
CASSWERNNEQFF
TGTGCCAGCAGTTGGGAAAGGAACAATGAGCAGTTCTTC
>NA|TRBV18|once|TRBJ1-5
CASSFSRGAPSNQPQHF
TGTGCCAGCTCGTTTAGTCGGGGGGCTCCTAGCAATCAGCCCCAGCATTTT
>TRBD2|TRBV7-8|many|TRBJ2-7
CASYRGLAGEYEQYF
TGTGCCAGCTACAGGGGACTAGCGGGAGAGTACGAGCAGTACTTC
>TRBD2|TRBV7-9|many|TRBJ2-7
CASNKAGVYEQYF
TGTGCCAGCAACAAAGCGGGAGTCTACGAGCAGTACTTC
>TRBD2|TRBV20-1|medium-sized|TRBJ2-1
CSARALRASGTYNEQFF
TGCAGTGCTAGAGCCCTCCGGGCTAGCGGGACCTACAATGAGCAGTTCTTC
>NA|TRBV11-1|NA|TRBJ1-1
CASSLYRGQMNTEAFF
TGTGCCAGCAGCTTATATAGGGGACAAATGAACACTGAAGCTTTCTTT
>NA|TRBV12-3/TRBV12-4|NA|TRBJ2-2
CASSYPGTPTGELFF
TGTGCCAGCAGTTACCCCGGGACACCAACCGGGGAGCTGTTTTTT
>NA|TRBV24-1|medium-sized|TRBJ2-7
CATSVTNGPYEQYF
TGTGCCACCAGTGTTACGAATGGGCCCTACGAGCAGTACTTC